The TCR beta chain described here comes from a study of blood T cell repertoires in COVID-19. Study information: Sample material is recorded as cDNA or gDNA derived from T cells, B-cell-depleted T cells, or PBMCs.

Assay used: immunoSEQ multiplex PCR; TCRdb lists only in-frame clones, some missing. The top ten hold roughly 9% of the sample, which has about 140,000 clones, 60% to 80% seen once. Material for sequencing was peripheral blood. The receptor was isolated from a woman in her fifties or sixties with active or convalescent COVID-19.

The CDR3: CASSSPGLAGLSSYEQYF. CDR3 in DNA: TGTGCCAGCAGTTCCCCGGGACTAGCGGGACTGTCCTCCTACGAGCAGTACTTC. The gene calls are TRBV28 and TRBJ2-7; TRBD2 aligns across 13 bases. CDR1 is MDHEN and CDR2 is SYDVKM in the germline V gene. Germline trimming cut 4 bases from V and 0 bases from J; bases unmatched to any gene: 9. This CDR3 has 18 residues.